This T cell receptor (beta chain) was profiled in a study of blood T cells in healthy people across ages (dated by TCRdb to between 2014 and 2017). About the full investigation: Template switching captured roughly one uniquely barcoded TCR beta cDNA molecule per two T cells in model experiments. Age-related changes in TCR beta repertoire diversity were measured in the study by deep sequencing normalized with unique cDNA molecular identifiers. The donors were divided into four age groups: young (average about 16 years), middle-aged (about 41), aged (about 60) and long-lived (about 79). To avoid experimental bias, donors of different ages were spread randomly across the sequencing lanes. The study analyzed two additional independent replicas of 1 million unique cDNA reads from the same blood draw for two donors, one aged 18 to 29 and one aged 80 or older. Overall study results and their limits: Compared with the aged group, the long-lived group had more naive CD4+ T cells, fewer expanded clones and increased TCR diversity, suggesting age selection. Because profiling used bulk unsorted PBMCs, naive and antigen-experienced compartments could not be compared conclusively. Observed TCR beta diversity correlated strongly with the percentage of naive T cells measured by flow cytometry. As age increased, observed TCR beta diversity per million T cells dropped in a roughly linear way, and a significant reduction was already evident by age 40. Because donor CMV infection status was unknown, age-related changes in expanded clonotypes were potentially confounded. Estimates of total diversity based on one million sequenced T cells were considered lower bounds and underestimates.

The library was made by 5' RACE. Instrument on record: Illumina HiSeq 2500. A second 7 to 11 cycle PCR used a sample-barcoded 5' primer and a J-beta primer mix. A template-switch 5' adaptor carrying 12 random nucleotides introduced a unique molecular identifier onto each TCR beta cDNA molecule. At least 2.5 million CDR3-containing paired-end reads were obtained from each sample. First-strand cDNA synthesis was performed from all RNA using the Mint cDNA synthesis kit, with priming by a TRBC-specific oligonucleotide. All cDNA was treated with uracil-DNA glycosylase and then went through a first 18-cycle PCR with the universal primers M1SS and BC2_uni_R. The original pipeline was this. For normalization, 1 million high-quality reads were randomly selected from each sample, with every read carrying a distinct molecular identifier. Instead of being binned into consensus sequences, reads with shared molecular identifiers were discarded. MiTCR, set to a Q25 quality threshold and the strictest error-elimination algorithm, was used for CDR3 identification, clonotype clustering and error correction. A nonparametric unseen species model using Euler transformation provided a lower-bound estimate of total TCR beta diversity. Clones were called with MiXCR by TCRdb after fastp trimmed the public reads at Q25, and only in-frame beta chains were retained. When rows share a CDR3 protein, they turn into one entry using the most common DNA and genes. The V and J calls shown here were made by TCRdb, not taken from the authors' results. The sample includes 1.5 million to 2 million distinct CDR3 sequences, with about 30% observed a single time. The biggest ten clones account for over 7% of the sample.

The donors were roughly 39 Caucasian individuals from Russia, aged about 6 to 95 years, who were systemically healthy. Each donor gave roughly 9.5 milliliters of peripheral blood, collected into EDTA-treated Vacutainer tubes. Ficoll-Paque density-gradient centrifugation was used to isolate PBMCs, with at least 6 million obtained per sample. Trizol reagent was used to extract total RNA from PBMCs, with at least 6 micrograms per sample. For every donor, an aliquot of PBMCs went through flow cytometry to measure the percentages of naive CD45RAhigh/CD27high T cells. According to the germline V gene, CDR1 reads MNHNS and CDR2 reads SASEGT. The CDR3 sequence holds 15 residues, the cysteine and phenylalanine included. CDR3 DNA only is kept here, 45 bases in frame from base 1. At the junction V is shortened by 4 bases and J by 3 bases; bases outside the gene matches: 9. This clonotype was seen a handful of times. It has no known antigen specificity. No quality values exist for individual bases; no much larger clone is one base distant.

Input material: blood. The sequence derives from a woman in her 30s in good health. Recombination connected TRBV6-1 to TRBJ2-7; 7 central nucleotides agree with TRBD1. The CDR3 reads CASSVETGSRYEQYF. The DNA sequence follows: TGTGCCAGCAGTGTAGAGACAGGGAGCCGCTACGAGCAGTACTTC.